This T cell receptor beta chain appears in the sequencing data of a study of shared clonotypes between healthy human individuals. For the study at large: Aged 18 to 49, the donors were a couple of women and a few men. Donors had three CD4 naive, three CD4 memory, two CD8 naive and one CD8 memory plate apiece. General study points: The naive CD4 repertoires of a handful of donors were compared, and approximately 4.7% of clonotypes were shared.

Libraries were prepared by immunoSEQ multiplex PCR; TCRdb keeps only in-frame clonotypes and omits some of them. The data show hundreds of thousands of clones, with roughly 96% seen just once and around 0.1% held by the top ten. CD45RO-negative, CCR7-positively selected cells formed the naive CD8 fraction, excluding terminally differentiated effector memory CD45RA+ cells. On this clone: Its antigen is still unknown.

V was clipped by 2 bases and J by 8 bases; unmatched bases: 6. This CDR3 spans 15 amino acids. Per the germline V gene, CDR1 is SGDLS and CDR2 is YYNGEE. The chain is built from TRBV9 and TRBJ2-1, with 11 nucleotides matching TRBD2. The sample consisted of naive CD8+ T cells sorted from blood. This clonotype was sampled from a woman under 40 in good health. CDR3 nucleotide sequence: TGTGCCAGCAGCGTTAGCGGGAGGGTGGAATATGAGCAGTTCTTC. Its protein is CASSVSGRVEYEQFF.